This T cell receptor beta chain was sequenced in a study of T cell repertoires in cytomegalovirus infection. In this sample, this clonotype turned up a few times. Its matching antigen is unknown. A single record per CDR3 protein comes from TCRdb applying MiXCR to the reads. The repertoire holds fewer than 200,000 distinct CDR3 sequences, with about 22% as singletons. The receptor was isolated from a human donor in good health (CMV status not recorded). Some clones in this sample may be carry-over from other donors' samples. This material consisted of CD8+ T cells from cultured PBMCs, taken from culture after CMV antigen stimulation.

The CDR3 is CASSYSNGPNTGELFF. The CDR3 DNA is TGTGCCAGCAGTTACTCAAACGGGCCAAACACCGGGGAGCTGTTTTTT. This rearrangement joins TRBV6-6 to TRBJ2-2; no reliable D call. The CDR3 runs to 16 residues. V lost 0 bases to trimming and J lost 2 bases, with 10 bases between them. Germline CDR1 MNHNY, CDR2 SVGAGI (reference sequence).